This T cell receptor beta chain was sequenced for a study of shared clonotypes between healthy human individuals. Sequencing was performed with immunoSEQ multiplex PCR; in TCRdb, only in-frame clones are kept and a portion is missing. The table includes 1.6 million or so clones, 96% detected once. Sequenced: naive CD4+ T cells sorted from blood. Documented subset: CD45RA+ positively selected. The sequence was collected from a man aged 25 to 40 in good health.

This CDR3 is CASSFGGLNEQYF. The CDR3 nucleotides are TGTGCCAGCAGCTTTGGGGGCTTGAACGAGCAGTACTTC. This chain uses TRBV7-2 with TRBJ2-7, with D possibly being TRBD1 (6 bases). CDR1 is SGHTA and CDR2 is FQGNSA in the germline V gene. The CDR3 spans 13 residues. The V end lost 3 bases, the J end lost 5 bases, and 11 bases lay between the germline ends.